This entry lists 20 T cell receptor beta chains sequenced from one sample in a study of HIV-infected patients and healthy controls. TCRdb re-called the 5' RACE reads through MiXCR, storing one row per CDR3 protein. The top ten hold 1.4% of the sample, which has about 64,000 distinct CDR3 sequences, roughly 21% seen once. The sample was CD4+ T cells from blood. The receptors come from a human donor in good health.

The chain recombines TRBV7-2 with TRBJ2-1, with D perhaps TRBD2 (5 bases). CDR1 is SGHTA and CDR2 is FQGNSA in the germline V gene. CDR3 length: 15 amino acids. V shed 3 bases and J shed 6 bases, with 15 bases lying between them. The CDR3 DNA reads TGTGCCAGCAGCTTCCCCATGCTAGCTGCCAATGAGCAGTTCTTC. The encoded protein is CASSFPMLAANEQFF. Combining the CDR3 with reference TRBV7-2 and TRBJ2-1 gives the whole variable domain GAGVSQSPSNKVTEKGKDVELRCDPISGHTALYWYRQSLGQGLEFLIYFQGNSAPDKSGLPSDRFSAERTGGSVSTLTIQRTQQEDSAVYLCASSFPMLAANEQFFGPGTRLTVL.

V gene TRBV19 combines with J gene TRBJ1-1; D remains unclear. V was shortened by 4 bases and J by 7 bases, with 13 bases between the two germline ends. Germline CDR1 and CDR2: LNHDA and SQIVND (reference sequence). The CDR3 consists of 13 residues. The DNA for the CDR3 is TGTGCCAGTAGTAGCCGGGAGAAGATTGAAGCTTTCTTT. This encodes CASSSREKIEAFF.

This clonotype was recorded a few times. The genes are TRBV6-2 or TRBV6-3 and TRBJ2-2, with D perhaps TRBD1 (6 bases). The length of the CDR3 is 14 residues. Germline CDR1 is MNHEY and CDR2 is SVGEGT. Trimming stripped 6 bases from V and 2 bases from J, with 10 bases between. The CDR3: CASSGTTNTGELFF. The CDR3 nucleotides are TGTGCCAGCAGCGGGACAACAAACACCGGGGAGCTGTTTTTT.

There are many counts of this clonotype. The chain is built from TRBV12-3 or TRBV12-4 and TRBJ2-2, with D maybe TRBD2 (6 bases). CDR3 length equals 16 residues. V gave up 4 bases and J gave up 6 bases, with 18 bases separating them. CDR3 DNA sequence: TGTGCCAGCAGTTCAGGAGGGATCTCTTTTCCCGGGGAGCTGTTTTTT. Translation: CASSSGGISFPGELFF.

This clonotype was seen many times. The rearrangement links TRBV20-1 to TRBJ2-3; 11 nucleotides align to TRBD2. Germline V gene sequence: CDR1 DFQATT, CDR2 SNEGSKA (reference sequence). This CDR3 is 17 amino acids long. The V and J ends lost 2 bases and 2 bases, in that order; junction bases with no gene match: 9. The CDR3 region is CSARFPPGLAVTDTQYF. The CDR3 nucleotides are TGCAGTGCTAGATTCCCCCCGGGACTAGCGGTCACAGATACGCAGTATTTT.

This clonotype has ten or more counts. V is TRBV7-2 and J is TRBJ2-3; D not certain. Trimming stripped 2 bases from V and 1 base from J, with 7 bases between. Germline CDR1 and CDR2: SGHTA and FQGNSA. The CDR3 extends over 14 amino acids. The CDR3 region is CASSLLPGTDTQYF. The CDR3 region has the DNA TGTGCCAGCAGCTTATTGCCGGGCACAGATACGCAGTATTTT.

This clonotype was seen a handful of times. The V and J genes are TRBV6-6 and TRBJ2-1; D perhaps matches TRBD2 (5 bases). The germline V gene has CDR1 MNHNY and CDR2 SVGAGI (reference sequence). Trimming shortened V by 8 bases and J by 0 bases, and 11 bases separated the two germline ends. The CDR3 is made up of 14 amino acids. The CDR3 DNA follows: TGTGCCAGCTCCGGGGTAAGCTCCTACAATGAGCAGTTCTTC. This translates into CASSGVSSYNEQFF.

This clonotype was recorded at least ten times. The chain joins TRBV7-2 to TRBJ1-3, with no clear D. The CDR3 has 15 amino acids. CDR1 is SGHTA and CDR2 is FQGNSA in the germline V gene. Deletions cut 7 bases from V and 3 bases from J, with 16 bases between. DNA of the CDR3: TGTGCCAGCACCGCGGACGTGATCTATGGAAACACCATATATTTT. It is translated as CASTADVIYGNTIYF.

This clonotype has more than one count but fewer than ten. The gene calls are TRBV6-2 or TRBV6-3 and TRBJ1-5; 8 bases fit TRBD1. Per the germline V gene, CDR1 is MNHEY and CDR2 is SVGEGT. V was pared by 6 bases and J by 2 bases, with 12 bases of the junction left unmatched. CDR3 length: 17 amino acids. CDR3 nucleotides: TGTGCCAGCAGCCCGCGGACAGGGTGGAGGGGCAATCAGCCCCAGCATTTT. Its translation: CASSPRTGWRGNQPQHF.

Many counts were recorded for this clonotype. This rearrangement joins TRBV5-6 to TRBJ2-6, with D perhaps TRBD1 (6 bases). CDR3 length: 17 amino acids. V lost 4 bases and J 0 bases, leaving 14 bases between the germline ends. Germline CDR1 and CDR2: SGHDT and YYEEEE. CDR3 sequence: CASSVDRTLSGANVLTF. Written as DNA, the CDR3 is TGTGCCAGCAGCGTGGACAGAACCCTCTCTGGGGCCAACGTCCTGACTTTC.

The chain recombines TRBV3-1 with TRBJ2-4; 7 nucleotides match TRBD1. CDR3 size: 15 residues. Germline V gives CDR1 LGHDT, CDR2 YNNKEL (reference sequence). V shed 5 bases and J 3 bases; nucleotides not matched to a gene: 7. CDR3 amino acids: CASSYRQGVKNIQYF. The CDR3 coding sequence is TGTGCCAGCAGCTATAGACAGGGAGTCAAAAACATTCAGTACTTC.

This clonotype has at least ten counts. The chain is built from TRBV7-9 and TRBJ1-5; possibly TRBD1 for D (5 bases). Germline CDR1 is SEHNR and CDR2 is FQNEAQ (reference sequence). V was clipped by 4 bases and J by 6 bases, with 10 bases between them. This CDR3 has 13 amino acids. CDR3 bases: TGTGCCAGCAGCTACGGGGGAGGTCAGCCCCAGCATTTT. Translating it yields CASSYGGGQPQHF.

This clonotype was recorded many times. V gene TRBV18 combines with J gene TRBJ2-2; D remains unclear. V lost 0 bases and J 4 bases, leaving 0 bases between the germline ends. Germline CDR1 KGHSH, CDR2 LQKENI. The length of the CDR3 is 12 residues. CDR3 amino acids: CASSPPTGELFF. CDR3 coding DNA: TGTGCCAGCTCACCACCCACCGGGGAGCTGTTTTTT.

This clonotype was detected many times. The chain links TRBV5-1 to TRBJ2-7, with D perhaps TRBD1 (5 bases). Germline V lookup: CDR1 SGHRS, CDR2 YFSETQ. V was shortened by 0 bases and J by 3 bases, with 10 bases between the two germline ends. The CDR3 totals 14 residues. CDR3 sequence reads: CASSLEGQGYEQYF. The CDR3 DNA follows: TGCGCCAGCAGCTTGGAGGGTCAGGGCTACGAGCAGTACTTC.

This clonotype was counted a few times. The chain employs TRBV3-1 and TRBJ2-1, with D unclear. The germline CDR1 and CDR2 sequences are LGHDT and YNNKEL (reference sequence). The CDR3 spans 13 residues. V was pared by 4 bases and J by 8 bases, with 12 bases between. CDR3 region: CASSPLTHHEQFF. The CDR3 DNA follows: TGTGCCAGCAGCCCATTGACCCATCATGAGCAGTTCTTC.

The chain has TRBV4-2 and TRBJ2-3; no clear D. Germline CDR1 LGHNA, CDR2 YNFKEQ. This CDR3 has 13 amino acids. V was cut by 3 bases and J by 3 bases, with 7 bases left in between. The CDR3 is CASSQALTDTQYF. The CDR3 region has the DNA TGTGCCAGCAGCCAGGCGTTGACAGATACGCAGTATTTT.

The chain combines TRBV30 with TRBJ1-1; D gene uncertain. In germline, CDR1 is GTSNPN, CDR2 SVGIG (reference sequence). CDR3 length: 12 amino acids. V was clipped by 2 bases and J by 5 bases, with 9 bases between them. CDR3 DNA sequence: TGTGCCTGGAGTCCACAGATTACTGAAGCTTTCTTT. Residues: CAWSPQITEAFF.

The chain recombines TRBV10-3 with TRBJ2-7; 9 bases map to TRBD2. The CDR3 loop spans 13 amino acids. V trimming: 7 bases; J trimming: 7 bases; junction bases outside the gene matches: 8. Germline CDR1 is ENHRY and CDR2 is SYGVKD. The CDR3 protein is CAIKLAGVGEQYF. The CDR3 coding sequence is TGTGCCATCAAGTTAGCGGGAGTGGGGGAGCAGTACTTC.

This clonotype has a single count. V and J are TRBV29-1 and TRBJ2-7; D remains unclear. Germline CDR1 and CDR2: SQVTM and ANQGSEA. This CDR3 region has 14 residues. V lost 6 bases and J lost 3, with 18 bases in between. CDR3 bases: TGCAGCGTCGTACCCGGCGCCGGGTTCTACGAGCAGTACTTC. Translation: CSVVPGAGFYEQYF.

As concerns this clonotype: A junction boundary mismatches the germline segment, possibly from a read error. The J gene is TRBJ1-1, the V gene TRBV5-1; D remains unclear. The germline gives CDR1 SGHRS, CDR2 YFSETQ. This CDR3 comprises 13 residues. Here the CDR3 DNA reads TGCGCCATCAGCTTGGCCGGGATCACTGAAGCTTTCTTT. The encoded protein is CAISLAGITEAFF.